This T cell receptor beta chain was identified in a study of human T cells and chemical hapten exposure. The time point is: pre-sensitization, week 0. The treatment denotes: therapeutic diphenylcyclopropenone sensitization with weekly scalp DPC. The CDR3 contains 15 residues. The V end was cut by 5 bases, the J end by 3 bases, with 17 bases between. Germline V gene sequence: CDR1 MDHEN, CDR2 SYDVKM. MiXCR, run by TCRdb on the RACE reads, gives a single entry per CDR3 protein. The profile shows roughly 51,000 distinct CDR3 sequences, roughly 10% of them singletons. This chain links TRBV28 with TRBJ2-7; D possibly corresponds to TRBD1 (5 bases). The sequence was collected from a man aged 35 to 55 with alopecia areata. Some clones in this sample may be carry-over from other donors' samples. This specimen consisted of whole blood, obtained in connection with sensitization to the hapten diphenylcyclopropenone (DPC). The CDR3 DNA reads as TGTGCCAGCAGTCCGCCGGCCGTAGGGGTCTACGAGCAGTACTTC. Its translation is CASSPPAVGVYEQYF.